This TCR beta chain comes out of a study of technical replicates of blood from several donors. V lost 5 bases and J lost 4; bases outside the gene matches: 14. CDR1 SEHNR and CDR2 FQNEAQ come from the germline V gene (reference sequence). This CDR3 has 16 residues. Some clones are missing from TCRdb's copy, which holds only in-frame ones; the method was immunoSEQ multiplex PCR. The data contain roughly 45,000 clones, around nine tenths of them singletons. Sample: PBMCs. This receptor was obtained from a human donor in good health. Some clones in this sample may be carry-over from other donors' samples. J is TRBJ2-7 and V is TRBV7-9; 7 nucleotides agree with TRBD2. The CDR3 sequence is CASSPDLASGPYEQYF. CDR3 coding DNA: TGTGCCAGCAGCCCAGACCTGGCTAGCGGACCGTACGAGCAGTACTTC.